This T cell receptor (beta chain) was profiled in a study of T cell responses to AZD1222 COVID-19 vaccine. Study details: Some second doses came at about 4 weeks and others at about 12 weeks; these were pooled. Study results and limitations: Across the whole spike, CD4 TCRs peaked at regions 160-218 and 743-854. Every sample of the repertoires postdated the peak T cell response.

Repertoires were generated with immunoSEQ multiplex PCR, while TCRdb's copy carries only in-frame clones and drops some. The sample has around 160,000 clones; 89% are singletons. With respect to this clone: Its matching antigen is unknown.

Germline assignment: CDR1 MGHRA and CDR2 YSYEKL. Trimming shortened V by 4 bases and J by 6 bases, and 13 bases separated the two germline ends. This CDR3 has 13 amino acids. The chain couples TRBV4-1 to TRBJ2-7; maybe TRBD2 (6 bases). Material: peripheral blood, obtained on day 0 of AZD1222 vaccination. The TCR was taken from an adult in good health. Here the CDR3 DNA reads TGCGCCAGCAGCCGTGGAGGGGCCTCCGAGCAGTACTTC. It yields the protein CASSRGGASEQYF.